The entry below describes one T cell receptor beta chain. Its target is not known. The library was made from cDNA and included unique molecular identifiers. TCRdb itself ran the PCR reads through MiXCR, one entry per CDR3 protein. Here the sample spans hundreds of thousands of distinct CDR3 sequences, around 40% being singletons. This sample is part of a study of post-analysis software for immune sequencing data. As for the study in general: The study covered relapsing-remitting, secondary progressive and progressive-relapsing courses of multiple sclerosis. Broader study findings: Significantly lower normalized Chao1 diversity was seen in multiple sclerosis patients than in controls. The five TRBV segments detected at higher frequency in patients than in controls included TRBV5-6, TRBV5-1 and TRBV20-1.

The germline V gene encodes CDR1 SGHDT and CDR2 YYEEEE. The V segment lost 4 bases and the J segment 11 bases; nucleotides outside the gene matches: 13. The CDR3 spans 15 residues. Material: blood. This clonotype was obtained from a girl aged 10-17 years with multiple sclerosis. The chain is built from TRBV5-6 and TRBJ2-1; TRBD2 agrees at 9 bases. In DNA form, the CDR3 reads TGTGCCAGCAGCGGGACTAGCAGTTCGGGGGGCAAGCAGTTCTTC. It yields the protein CASSGTSSSGGKQFF.